The 27 T cell receptor beta chains below all came from one sample that was sequenced in a study of cytomegalovirus exposure and HLA in healthy donors. Assay used: immunoSEQ multiplex PCR; TCRdb lists only in-frame clones, some missing. The sample has 150,000 to 200,000 clones; approximately 90% are singletons. The specimen sequenced was PBMCs. The receptor source for this set is a man between 18 and 29 years old in good health and CMV-seronegative.

This chain joins TRBV14 and TRBJ2-7, with 8 bases that match TRBD2. The length of the CDR3 is 14 residues. The ends lost 4 bases at V and 11 bases at J; junction bases unmatched: 13. The germline CDR1 and CDR2 sequences are SGHDN and FVKESK. CDR3 amino acids: CASSPQPGGGREYF. The CDR3 DNA is TGTGCCAGCAGCCCTCAACCGGGAGGGGGTAGAGAGTACTTC.

The gene calls are TRBV27 and TRBJ2-3; D perhaps matches TRBD2 (5 bases). The CDR3 has 16 residues. Germline assignment: CDR1 MNHEY and CDR2 SMNVEV (reference sequence). V lost 2 bases and J lost 2, with 14 bases in between. CDR3 DNA: TGTGCCAGCAGTTTAATGCCAGGACTTACCACAGATACGCAGTATTTT. This translates into CASSLMPGLTTDTQYF.

The rearrangement joins TRBV2 to TRBJ1-2; D is ambiguous. CDR3 length: 15 amino acids. CDR1 and CDR2 (germline): SNHLY, FYNNEI. The V and J ends lost 4 bases and 0 bases respectively, with 12 bases between them. The CDR3 region has the DNA TGTGCCAGCAGTGGTGTGGAGTTAGCTAACTATGGCTACACCTTC. This gives the protein CASSGVELANYGYTF.

The J gene is TRBJ1-2, the V gene TRBV6-5, with D unclear. The V end was cut by 7 bases, the J end by 8 bases, with 17 bases between. CDR1 MNHEY and CDR2 SVGAGI come from the germline V gene. CDR3 size: 13 residues. The CDR3 DNA is TGTGCCAGCAATACCGGTCTCACCGGGGGCTACACCTTC. It translates to CASNTGLTGGYTF.

The chain employs TRBV5-4 and TRBJ1-2; possibly TRBD1 for D (6 bases). Trimming stripped 0 bases from V and 4 bases from J, with 22 bases between. This CDR3 is 18 amino acids long. Germline loops: CDR1 SGHNT, CDR2 YYREEE (reference sequence). The CDR3, as DNA: TGTGCCAGCAGCTTGGCCGTTCGGCCTAAGGACAGTCCCTATGGCTACACCTTC. Translation: CASSLAVRPKDSPYGYTF.

This clone was seen a few times. The rearrangement links TRBV7-9 to TRBJ2-1; perhaps TRBD2 as D (7 bases). This CDR3 region has 13 residues. Germline CDR1 SEHNR, CDR2 FQNEAQ (reference sequence). V was shortened by 3 bases and J by 9 bases, with 12 bases between the two germline ends. In DNA, the CDR3 is TGTGCCAGCAGCTTCGGGGGGCAGGGTGAGCAGTTCTTC. Its protein is CASSFGGQGEQFF.

V gene TRBV28 combines with J gene TRBJ2-5; tentative D call: TRBD2 (5 bases). Per germline, CDR1 MDHEN and CDR2 SYDVKM. This CDR3 has 16 residues. The V end lost 5 bases, the J end lost 2 bases, and 18 bases lay between the germline ends. CDR3 in DNA: TGTGCCAGCAGTCCCAAAATGCCTAGCATTCAAGAGACCCAGTACTTC. It specifies CASSPKMPSIQETQYF.

The J gene is TRBJ1-5, the V gene TRBV7-9; no clear D. Trimming took 1 base from V and 8 from J, leaving 6 bases between them. Germline loops: CDR1 SEHNR, CDR2 FQNEAQ (reference sequence). This CDR3 has 12 residues. Here the CDR3 DNA reads TGTGCCAGCAGCTTAGATGCGGAGCCCCAGCATTTT. This sequence encodes CASSLDAEPQHF.

This clone was observed a single time. The rearrangement links TRBV14 to TRBJ1-3; no clear D gene. The germline gives CDR1 SGHDN, CDR2 FVKESK. V was pared by 0 bases and J by 4 bases, with 10 bases between. The CDR3 has 15 residues. The CDR3 DNA reads as TGTGCCAGCAGCCAAGACCGGACTAGGGGAAACACCATATATTTT. Translation: CASSQDRTRGNTIYF.

The V and J genes are TRBV4-1 and TRBJ2-3; possibly TRBD1 for D (5 bases). Germline V CDR1 and CDR2: MGHRA, YSYEKL. Deletions cut 0 bases from V and 1 base from J, with 14 bases between. The CDR3 contains 17 residues. CDR3 region: CASSQEQVMGRTDTQYF. CDR3 DNA: TGCGCCAGCAGCCAAGAACAGGTTATGGGCCGCACAGATACGCAGTATTTT.

The J gene is TRBJ2-2, the V gene TRBV5-1, with D unclear. The CDR3 has 14 amino acids. The germline V gene has CDR1 SGHRS and CDR2 YFSETQ. Trimming took off 4 bases at V and 1 base at J, with 8 bases between the two ends. The CDR3 sequence: CASSPLGNTGELFF. CDR3 sequence (DNA): TGCGCCAGCAGCCCCCTAGGGAACACCGGGGAGCTGTTTTTT.

The chain combines TRBV6-1 with TRBJ2-7, with a possible D match to TRBD2 (6 bases). Germline V CDR1 and CDR2: MNHNS, SASEGT. The CDR3 runs to 14 residues. V lost 2 bases and J lost 2, with 10 bases in between. The DNA for the CDR3 is TGTGCCAGCAGTGAACCGGGGGTCCCCTACGAGCAGTACTTC. Translation gives CASSEPGVPYEQYF.

The V and J genes are TRBV18 and TRBJ1-4; 10 nucleotides align to TRBD1. The CDR3 has 14 residues. The germline CDR1 and CDR2 sequences are KGHSH and LQKENI. The V and J ends lost 3 bases and 14 bases, in that order; junction bases with no gene match: 9. The CDR3 protein is CASSPGQGMGMLFF. Written as DNA, the CDR3 is TGTGCCAGCTCACCGGGACAGGGGATGGGGATGCTGTTTTTT.

The chain combines TRBV6-1 with TRBJ1-5; the D is unclear. V shed 0 bases and J shed 2 bases, with 8 bases lying between them. Germline loops: CDR1 MNHNS, CDR2 SASEGT. This CDR3 comprises 15 residues. This CDR3 is CASSEAGSRNQPQHF. The DNA for the CDR3 is TGTGCCAGCAGTGAAGCGGGGAGTCGCAATCAGCCCCAGCATTTT.

V is TRBV7-9 and J is TRBJ1-1; no clear D. The germline CDR1 and CDR2 sequences are SEHNR and FQNEAQ (reference sequence). This CDR3 has 14 amino acids. V was pared by 5 bases and J by 0 bases, with 10 bases between. The chain's CDR3 is CASSRFTVNTEAFF. CDR3 in DNA: TGTGCCAGCAGCCGGTTTACAGTGAACACTGAAGCTTTCTTT.

The chain combines TRBV4-1 with TRBJ2-5, with no clear D. Germline values: CDR1 MGHRA, CDR2 YSYEKL. There are 13 residues in the CDR3. The ends were cut back, 0 bases at V and 0 bases at J, with 2 bases in the middle. The CDR3 loop is CASSQDNQETQYF. The CDR3 DNA reads as TGCGCCAGCAGCCAAGATAACCAAGAGACCCAGTACTTC.

The chain recombines TRBV11-2 with TRBJ2-7, with D possibly TRBD1 on 6 matching bases. V shed 5 bases and J shed 5 bases, with 19 bases lying between them. CDR3 length equals 15 residues. The germline CDR1 and CDR2 sequences are SGHAT and FQNNGV. The CDR3 protein is CASSPRGQGNHEQYF. CDR3 DNA: TGTGCCAGCAGCCCTCGGGGCCAGGGGAACCACGAGCAGTACTTC. Full variable domain (outside the CDR3, taken from reference TRBV11-2 and TRBJ2-7): EAGVAQSPRYKIIEKRQSVAFWCNPISGHATLYWYQQILGQGPKLLIQFQNNGVVDDSQLPKDRFSAERLKGVDSTLKIQPAKLEDSAVYLCASSPRGQGNHEQYFGPGTRLTVT.

This chain joins TRBV30 and TRBJ1-5, with D tentatively TRBD1 (5 bases). Trimming shortened V by 0 bases and J by 5 bases, and 11 bases separated the two germline ends. Germline V gives CDR1 GTSNPN, CDR2 SVGIG (reference sequence). The CDR3 loop spans 14 amino acids. The chain's CDR3 is CAWSVGPLDQPQHF. In nucleotides, the CDR3 is TGTGCCTGGAGTGTGGGGCCCCTTGATCAGCCCCAGCATTTT.

The chain employs TRBV27 and TRBJ2-3; the match to TRBD2 covers 8 bases. With V trimmed by 8 bases and J by 0 bases, 16 bases remained unmatched. The CDR3 covers 18 residues. The germline V gene has CDR1 MNHEY and CDR2 SMNVEV (reference sequence). The CDR3 spells CASGFSRGGFDSTDTQYF. The CDR3, as DNA: TGTGCCAGCGGGTTTTCCCGGGGGGGGTTTGACAGCACAGATACGCAGTATTTT.

The J gene is TRBJ1-3, the V gene TRBV5-1, with D possibly being TRBD1 (5 bases). The V and J ends lost 0 bases and 3 bases respectively, with 13 bases between them. Germline V gene sequence: CDR1 SGHRS, CDR2 YFSETQ. This CDR3 is built from 16 residues. This CDR3 reads CASSLARGEDGNTIYF. Here the CDR3 DNA reads TGCGCCAGCAGCTTGGCCCGGGGGGAAGATGGAAACACCATATATTTT.

V gene TRBV6-5 combines with J gene TRBJ1-4; perhaps TRBD1 as D (5 bases). In germline, CDR1 is MNHEY, CDR2 SVGAGI. CDR3 size: 16 residues. Trimming pared 0 bases from V and 8 bases from J, leaving 16 bases between. CDR3 DNA sequence: TGTGCCAGCAGTTACTCGGGCGGGGCCTTAGGGGAAAAACTGTTTTTT. Encoded protein: CASSYSGGALGEKLFF.

The gene calls are TRBV29-1 and TRBJ1-2; maybe TRBD1 (6 bases). This CDR3 comprises 15 residues. V was pared by 6 bases and J by 5 bases, with 22 bases between. The germline V gene encodes CDR1 SQVTM and CDR2 ANQGSEA. The CDR3 spells CSVSGEGRGLYGYTF. For the CDR3, the DNA is TGCAGCGTCTCAGGGGAGGGAAGGGGCCTATATGGCTACACCTTC.

The table lists this clone with a few counts. The rearrangement links TRBV18 to TRBJ2-7; possible D gene TRBD2, 5 bases. CDR3 size: 13 residues. Trimming took off 0 bases at V and 6 bases at J, with 9 bases between the two ends. CDR1 and CDR2 (germline): KGHSH, LQKENI. In DNA, the CDR3 is TGTGCCAGCTCACCACCGCCGGGGTCCGAGCAGTACTTC. Its protein is CASSPPPGSEQYF.

The rearrangement links TRBV5-1 to TRBJ2-5; D possibly corresponds to TRBD2 (5 bases). CDR3 length: 16 amino acids. In germline, CDR1 is SGHRS, CDR2 YFSETQ. Trimming took off 3 bases at V and 5 bases at J, with 20 bases between the two ends. Written as DNA, the CDR3 is TGCGCCAGCAGCTCATATGACCATGAGGGATGGGAGACCCAGTACTTC. Residues: CASSSYDHEGWETQYF.

V is TRBV5-4 and J is TRBJ2-7, with D possibly matching TRBD1 (6 bases). This CDR3 spans 13 amino acids. CDR1 and CDR2 (germline): SGHNT, YYREEE (reference sequence). Trimming pared 3 bases from V and 2 bases from J, leaving 9 bases between. The CDR3 region has the DNA TGTGCCAGCAGCTGGGACAACCCCTACGAGCAGTACTTC. This gives the protein CASSWDNPYEQYF.

The chain links TRBV19 to TRBJ1-1, with 8 bases identical to TRBD1. Per the germline V gene, CDR1 is LNHDA and CDR2 is SQIVND (reference sequence). The CDR3 consists of 15 residues. V lost 5 bases to trimming and J lost 5 bases; unmatched junction nucleotides: 10. This CDR3 reads CASSAGDRIGTEAFF. Here the CDR3 DNA reads TGTGCCAGTAGTGCCGGGGACAGGATAGGGACTGAAGCTTTCTTT.

In this sample, this clone turned up once. CDR3 sequence: CAEEGSGYGYTF. The DNA of the CDR3 is TGTGCTGAGGAGGGCTCAGGCTATGGCTACACCTTC. The chain recombines TRBV2 with TRBJ1-2, with no clear D. CDR1 is SNHLY and CDR2 is FYNNEI in the germline V gene. The CDR3 loop spans 12 amino acids. The full variable domain, completed using reference TRBV2 and TRBJ1-2, is EPEVTQTPSHQVTQMGQEVILRCVPISNHLYFYWYRQILGQKVEFLVSFYNNEISEKSEIFDDQFSVERPDGSNFTLKIRSTKLEDSAMYFCAEEGSGYGYTFGSGTRLTVV.